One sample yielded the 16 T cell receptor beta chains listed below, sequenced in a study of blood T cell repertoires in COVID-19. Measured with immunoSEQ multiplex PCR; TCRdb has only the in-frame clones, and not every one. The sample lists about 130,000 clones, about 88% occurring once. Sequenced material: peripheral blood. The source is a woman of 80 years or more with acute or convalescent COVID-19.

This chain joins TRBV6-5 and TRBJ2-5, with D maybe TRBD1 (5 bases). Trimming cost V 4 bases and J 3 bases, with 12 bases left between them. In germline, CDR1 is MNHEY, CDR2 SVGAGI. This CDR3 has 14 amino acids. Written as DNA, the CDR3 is TGTGCCAGCAGTTCCCACAGGAGCGAAGAGACCCAGTACTTC. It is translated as CASSSHRSEETQYF.

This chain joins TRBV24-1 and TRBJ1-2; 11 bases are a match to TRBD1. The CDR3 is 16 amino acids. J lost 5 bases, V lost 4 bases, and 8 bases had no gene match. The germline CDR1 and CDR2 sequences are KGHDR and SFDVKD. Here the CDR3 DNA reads TGTGCCACCAGTGAAGCCGGGACAGGGGGTGGTTATGGCTACACCTTC. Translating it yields CATSEAGTGGGYGYTF.

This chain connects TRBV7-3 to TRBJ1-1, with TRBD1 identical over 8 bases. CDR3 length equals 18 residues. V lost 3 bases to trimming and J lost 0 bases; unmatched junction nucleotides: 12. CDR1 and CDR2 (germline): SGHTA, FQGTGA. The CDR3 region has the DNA TGTGCCAGCAGCTTGAGAGGTTTTCCAGGGGGCTTGAACACTGAAGCTTTCTTT. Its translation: CASSLRGFPGGLNTEAFF.

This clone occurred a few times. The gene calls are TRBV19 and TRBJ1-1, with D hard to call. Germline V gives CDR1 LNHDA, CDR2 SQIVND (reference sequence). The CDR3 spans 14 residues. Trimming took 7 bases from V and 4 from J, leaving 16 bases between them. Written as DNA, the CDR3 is TGTGCCAGTAAGAGAGGGAGGGAGACCACTGAAGCTTTCTTT. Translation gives CASKRGRETTEAFF.

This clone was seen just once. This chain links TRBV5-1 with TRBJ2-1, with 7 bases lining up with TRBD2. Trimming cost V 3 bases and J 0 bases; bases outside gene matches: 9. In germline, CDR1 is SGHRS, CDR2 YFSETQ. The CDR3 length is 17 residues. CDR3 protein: CASSWNPSGYSYNEQFF. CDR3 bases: TGCGCCAGCAGCTGGAACCCTAGCGGATACTCCTACAATGAGCAGTTCTTC.

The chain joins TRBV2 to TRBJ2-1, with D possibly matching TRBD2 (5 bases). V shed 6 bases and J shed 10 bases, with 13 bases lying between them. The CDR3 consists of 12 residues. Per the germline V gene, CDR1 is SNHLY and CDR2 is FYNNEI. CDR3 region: CASSGLAWEQFF. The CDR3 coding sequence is TGTGCCAGCAGCGGTCTAGCATGGGAGCAGTTCTTC.

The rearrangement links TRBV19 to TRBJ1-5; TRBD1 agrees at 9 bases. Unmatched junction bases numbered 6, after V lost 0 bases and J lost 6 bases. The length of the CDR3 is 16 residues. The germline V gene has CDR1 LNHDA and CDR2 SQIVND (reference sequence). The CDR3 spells CASSIDFGTGPQPQHF. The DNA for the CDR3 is TGTGCCAGTAGTATAGATTTTGGGACAGGGCCTCAGCCCCAGCATTTT.

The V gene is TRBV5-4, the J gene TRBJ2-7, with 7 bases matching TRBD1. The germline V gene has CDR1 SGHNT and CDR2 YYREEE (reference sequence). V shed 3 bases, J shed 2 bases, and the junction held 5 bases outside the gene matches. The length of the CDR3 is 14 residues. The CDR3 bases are TGTGCCAGCAGCTCGGGACAGAAACCCTACGAGCAGTACTTC. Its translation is CASSSGQKPYEQYF.

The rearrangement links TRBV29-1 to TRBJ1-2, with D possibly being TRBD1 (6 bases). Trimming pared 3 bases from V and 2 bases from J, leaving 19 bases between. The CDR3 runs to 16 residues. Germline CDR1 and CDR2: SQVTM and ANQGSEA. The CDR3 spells CSVDLEKVGQNYGYTF. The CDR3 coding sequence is TGCAGCGTTGACCTTGAGAAAGTTGGACAGAACTATGGCTACACCTTC.

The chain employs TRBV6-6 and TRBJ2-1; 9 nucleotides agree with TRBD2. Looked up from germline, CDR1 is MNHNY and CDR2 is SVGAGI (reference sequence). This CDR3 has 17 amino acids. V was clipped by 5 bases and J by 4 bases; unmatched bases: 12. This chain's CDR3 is CASSQPGSSGVYNEQFF. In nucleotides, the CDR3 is TGTGCCAGCAGTCAACCGGGGTCTAGCGGGGTTTACAATGAGCAGTTCTTC.

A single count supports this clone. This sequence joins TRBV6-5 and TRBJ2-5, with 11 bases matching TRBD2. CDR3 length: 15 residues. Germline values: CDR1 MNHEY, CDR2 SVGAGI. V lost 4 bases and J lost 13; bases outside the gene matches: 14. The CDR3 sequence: CASSSPGLAVYKAYF. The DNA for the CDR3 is TGTGCCAGCAGTTCGCCGGGACTAGCGGTTTACAAGGCGTACTTC.

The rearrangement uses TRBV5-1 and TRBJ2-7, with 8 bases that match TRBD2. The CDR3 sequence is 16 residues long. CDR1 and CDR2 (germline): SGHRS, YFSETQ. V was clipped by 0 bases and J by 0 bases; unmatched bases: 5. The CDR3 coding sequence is TGCGCCAGCAGCTTGGGGGTGCGGGGGGTCTCCTACGAGCAGTACTTC. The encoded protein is CASSLGVRGVSYEQYF.

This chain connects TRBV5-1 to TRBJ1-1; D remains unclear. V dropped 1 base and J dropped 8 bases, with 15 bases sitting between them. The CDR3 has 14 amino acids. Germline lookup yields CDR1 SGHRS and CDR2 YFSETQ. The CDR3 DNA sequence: TGCGCCAGCAGCTTGTACCCGGGTGAGTTGGAAGCTTTCTTT. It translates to CASSLYPGELEAFF.

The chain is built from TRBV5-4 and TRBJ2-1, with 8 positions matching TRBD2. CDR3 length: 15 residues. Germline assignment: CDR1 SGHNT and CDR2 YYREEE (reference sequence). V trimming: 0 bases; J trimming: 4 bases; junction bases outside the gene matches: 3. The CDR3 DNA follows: TGTGCCAGCAGCTTGGACGGGAGGGCTTACAATGAGCAGTTCTTC. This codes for CASSLDGRAYNEQFF.

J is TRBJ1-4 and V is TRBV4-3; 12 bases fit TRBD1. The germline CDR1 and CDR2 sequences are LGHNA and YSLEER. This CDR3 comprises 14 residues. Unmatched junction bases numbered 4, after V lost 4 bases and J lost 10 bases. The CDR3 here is CASSPGQGASKLFF. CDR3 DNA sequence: TGCGCCAGCAGCCCGGGACAGGGGGCTTCAAAACTGTTTTTT.

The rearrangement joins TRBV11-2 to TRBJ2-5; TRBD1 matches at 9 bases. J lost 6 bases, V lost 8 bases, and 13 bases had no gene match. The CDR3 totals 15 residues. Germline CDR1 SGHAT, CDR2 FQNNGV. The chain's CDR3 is CASSLRDREVKTQYF. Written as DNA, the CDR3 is TGTGCCAGCTCACTCCGGGACAGGGAGGTAAAGACCCAGTACTTC.